The 24 T cell receptor beta chains presented below share a single source sample, sequenced in a study of cytomegalovirus exposure and HLA in healthy donors. PCR employed 60 Vbeta and 13 Jbeta primers. Profiled with immunoSEQ multiplex PCR; TCRdb holds only in-frame clones, not every one. The repertoire holds some 130,000 clones, with around 73% as singletons. The material sequenced was PBMCs. Receptors originate from a human donor in good health.

In DNA form, the CDR3 reads TGTGCCAGCAGCGGAGAGGGGAAGACTAGTTCAAAGACCCAGTACTTC. Its translation: CASSGEGKTSSKTQYF. V usage is TRBV9 and J usage is TRBJ2-5, with D maybe TRBD2 (6 bases). This CDR3 region has 16 residues. Germline V CDR1 and CDR2: SGDLS, YYNGEE. Trimming took off 3 bases at V and 6 bases at J, with 21 bases between the two ends. Variable domain in full (rest from reference TRBV9 and TRBJ2-5): DSGVTQTPKHLITATGQRVTLRCSPRSGDLSVYWYQQSLDQGLQFLIQYYNGEERAKGNILERFSAQQFPDLHSELNLSSLELGDSALYFCASSGEGKTSSKTQYFGPGTRLLVL.

The chain is built from TRBV6-6 and TRBJ1-1; TRBD1 agrees at 7 bases. Germline V CDR1 and CDR2: MNHNY, SVGAGI (reference sequence). CDR3 length equals 16 residues. V lost 6 bases, J lost 6 bases, and 16 bases stayed unmatched. The chain's CDR3 is CASRFATGKWSAEAFF. The CDR3 DNA sequence: TGTGCCAGCAGGTTCGCGACAGGGAAGTGGAGCGCTGAAGCTTTCTTT.

The CDR3 DNA follows: TGCGCCAGCCAGGGGTCTATCTCCTACGAGCAGTACTTC. Amino acids: CASQGSISYEQYF. The chain couples TRBV5-1 to TRBJ2-7, with TRBD1 as a possible D gene (6 bases). The CDR3 runs to 13 residues. CDR1 is SGHRS and CDR2 is YFSETQ in the germline V gene. The V gene lost 7 bases and the J gene lost 0 bases, with 11 bases spanning the gap.

This clone was seen a few times. The genes are TRBV6-5 and TRBJ2-2, with D perhaps matching TRBD2 (5 bases). Germline lookup yields CDR1 MNHEY and CDR2 SVGAGI. CDR3 length equals 15 residues. Trimming took 5 bases from V and 9 from J, leaving 19 bases between them. Here the CDR3 reads CASSPQRGTPRELFF. The CDR3 nucleotides are TGTGCCAGCAGTCCTCAACGGGGTACACCCCGGGAGCTGTTTTTT.

This clone was counted once. The chain carries TRBV21-1 and TRBJ2-7; the DNA was not compared with TRBD2, the D call given in the table. TRBV21-1 is reported as a pseudogene. The CDR3 sequence is 14 residues long. DNA of the CDR3: TGTGCCAGCAGCAAAGGGACTCCGGGGGGAGAGCAGTACTTC. It yields the protein CASSKGTPGGEQYF.

V and J are TRBV6-4 and TRBJ2-6; D uncertain. There are 14 residues in the CDR3. CDR1 is MRHNA and CDR2 is SNTAGT in the germline V gene. The V end lost 6 bases, the J end lost 0 bases, and 6 bases lay between the germline ends. The CDR3 spells CASRTDSGANVLTF. Written as DNA, the CDR3 is TGTGCCAGCAGAACTGACTCTGGGGCCAACGTCCTGACTTTC.

J is TRBJ2-7 and V is TRBV5-6; 8 bases are a match to TRBD1. Germline V lookup: CDR1 SGHDT, CDR2 YYEEEE. V gave up 5 bases and J gave up 6 bases; unmatched junction bases: 10. The CDR3 sequence is 14 residues long. The CDR3 protein is CASSIDRGSGEQYF. The CDR3 region has the DNA TGTGCCAGCAGTATAGACAGGGGTTCGGGCGAGCAGTACTTC. The full variable domain, rest sourced from reference TRBV5-6 and TRBJ2-7, is DAGVTQSPTHLIKTRGQQVTLRCSPKSGHDTVSWYQQALGQGPQFIFQYYEEEERQRGNFPDRFSGHQFPNYSSELNVNALLLGDSALYLCASSIDRGSGEQYFGPGTRLTVT.

The sample holds a few counts of this clone. The chain joins TRBV10-3 to TRBJ2-1; 14 bases match TRBD2. The germline V gene encodes CDR1 ENHRY and CDR2 SYGVKD. V shed 6 bases and J 5 bases; nucleotides not matched to a gene: 3. This CDR3 spans 15 amino acids. CDR3 DNA sequence: TGTGCCATCAGCAGGGGACTAGCGGGGGACAATGAGCAGTTCTTC. This sequence encodes CAISRGLAGDNEQFF.

Turning to this clone: The sample has other DNA sequences that encode this CDR3 too. The V and J genes are TRBV5-4 and TRBJ1-2, with D possibly being TRBD1 (5 bases). This CDR3 is 14 amino acids long. V was cut by 0 bases and J by 2 bases, with 8 bases left in between. From germline, CDR1 is SGHNT and CDR2 YYREEE (reference sequence). The CDR3: CASSLDRTNYGYTF. The DNA for the CDR3 is TGTGCCAGCAGCTTGGACAGGACAAACTATGGCTACACCTTC.

The chain uses TRBV11-1 and TRBJ2-1, with 7 bases identical to TRBD2. V shed 5 bases, J shed 4 bases, and the junction held 11 bases outside the gene matches. The CDR3 is 16 amino acids. Germline loops: CDR1 SGHAT, CDR2 FQDESV (reference sequence). DNA of the CDR3: TGTGCCAGCAGCCCCGGGGGGAGGGGACTATACAATGAGCAGTTCTTC. This gives the protein CASSPGGRGLYNEQFF.

The chain combines TRBV7-9 with TRBJ1-2; the D is unclear. CDR1 and CDR2 (germline): SEHNR, FQNEAQ (reference sequence). V was trimmed by 1 base and J by 1 base, leaving 10 bases between them. This CDR3 is 15 amino acids long. This CDR3 reads CASSLGQTINYGYTF. The DNA for the CDR3 is TGTGCCAGCAGCTTAGGTCAGACAATTAACTATGGCTACACCTTC.

V and J are TRBV6-1 and TRBJ1-6; possibly TRBD1 for D (6 bases). The V and J ends lost 0 bases and 4 bases respectively, with 13 bases between them. The CDR3 contains 17 residues. CDR1 and CDR2 from the germline V gene are MNHNS and SASEGT. The CDR3 reads CASSEARGFGYNSPLHF. CDR3 coding DNA: TGTGCCAGCAGTGAAGCGAGGGGGTTCGGGTATAATTCACCCCTCCACTTT.

The chain links TRBV19 to TRBJ2-5, with D possibly matching TRBD1 (6 bases). Germline values: CDR1 LNHDA, CDR2 SQIVND (reference sequence). V was cut by 7 bases and J by 4 bases, with 19 bases left in between. This CDR3 is 15 amino acids long. In DNA, the CDR3 is TGTGCCAGTACCCCACAGGGCTCGCCCGGAGAGACCCAGTACTTC. Protein product: CASTPQGSPGETQYF.

The chain has TRBV5-4 and TRBJ1-3; TRBD1 is a possible D gene (5 bases). The length of the CDR3 is 15 residues. The V end was cut by 4 bases, the J end by 0 bases, with 11 bases between. CDR1 is SGHNT, CDR2 YYREEE, per germline (reference sequence). CDR3 bases: TGTGCCAGCAGCCCCTGGGGGGTCTCTGGAAACACCATATATTTT. Translation gives CASSPWGVSGNTIYF.

The genes are TRBV30 and TRBJ1-2; no firm D call. CDR1 GTSNPN and CDR2 SVGIG come from the germline V gene (reference sequence). V was pared by 0 bases and J by 8 bases, with 16 bases between. There are 14 residues in the CDR3. CDR3 region: CAWSVPGRWNGYTF. CDR3 in DNA: TGTGCCTGGAGTGTACCTGGCAGGTGGAACGGCTACACCTTC.

The table lists this clone with a count of one. The V and J genes are TRBV19 and TRBJ1-3, with a weak D call TRBD1 (6 bases). V lost 6 bases to trimming and J lost 0 bases, with 9 bases between them. Germline assignment: CDR1 LNHDA and CDR2 SQIVND (reference sequence). The CDR3 is made up of 14 amino acids. As DNA, the CDR3 is TGTGCCAGTAGGAACAGGGCCTCTGGAAACACCATATATTTT. It specifies CASRNRASGNTIYF.

In DNA, the CDR3 is TGTGCCAGTGCTAGCGGGACCCAAGCGGCCACAGATACGCAGTATTTT. Protein sequence: CASASGTQAATDTQYF. This sequence joins TRBV19 and TRBJ2-3; TRBD2 agrees at 9 bases. Trimming took 8 bases from V and 2 from J; bases not matched to a gene: 11. Germline V gives CDR1 LNHDA, CDR2 SQIVND (reference sequence). This CDR3 spans 16 amino acids.

V gene TRBV19 combines with J gene TRBJ1-2, with D perhaps matching TRBD1 (6 bases). V shed 7 bases and J shed 6 bases, with 18 bases lying between them. Germline CDR1 LNHDA, CDR2 SQIVND (reference sequence). The CDR3 sequence is 14 residues long. CDR3 amino acids: CASTSRGLGDGYTF. CDR3 coding DNA: TGTGCCAGTACCTCCAGGGGTTTAGGGGATGGCTACACCTTC.

This chain joins TRBV23-1 and TRBJ2-1; 7 bases match TRBD1. TRBV23-1 is assigned to the ORF class and has an uncertain function. The CDR3 runs to 16 residues. The junction had 12 bases not matched to a gene; V was cut back by 6 bases and J by 4 bases. The chain's CDR3 is CASSYSGTAGYNEQFF. DNA of the CDR3: TGCGCCAGCAGCTACTCCGGGACAGCCGGTTACAATGAGCAGTTCTTC.

This clone was counted only a few times. The chain couples TRBV13 to TRBJ1-6; D is unclear. Between the trimmed V and J ends, which lost 2 bases and 8 bases, there was a span of 13 bases. This CDR3 contains 15 residues. Germline V lookup: CDR1 PRHDT, CDR2 FYEKMQ (reference sequence). The CDR3 DNA reads TGTGCCAGCAGCTTAATGGAGGGTAGGCATTCACCCCTCCACTTT. It encodes CASSLMEGRHSPLHF.

This chain links TRBV6-5 with TRBJ1-2; 7 nucleotides align to TRBD1. Germline V gene data show CDR1 as MNHEY and CDR2 as SVGAGI. With 0 bases clipped from V and 4 bases from J, the junction kept 2 bases outside the gene matches. The CDR3 covers 14 residues. The CDR3 region is CASSYSGQTYGYTF. The CDR3 DNA is TGTGCCAGCAGTTACTCGGGACAGACCTATGGCTACACCTTC.

V usage is TRBV19 and J usage is TRBJ2-6; tentative D call: TRBD2 (5 bases). The CDR3 runs to 14 residues. With 2 bases removed from V and 4 bases from J, the gap between germline ends came to 6 bases. Germline V gives CDR1 LNHDA, CDR2 SQIVND (reference sequence). This CDR3 is CASSITGGANVLTF. CDR3 in DNA: TGTGCCAGTAGTATAACGGGAGGGGCCAACGTCCTGACTTTC. Together with reference TRBV19 and TRBJ2-6, the CDR3 gives the full variable domain: DGGITQSPKYLFRKEGQNVTLSCEQNLNHDAMYWYRQDPGQGLRLIYYSQIVNDFQKGDIAEGYSVSREKKESFPLTVTSAQKNPTAFYLCASSITGGANVLTFGAGSRLTVL.

DNA of the CDR3: TGTGCCAGCAGCCTCCGGGACAGGGGGGATTTTGGTGGCTACACCTTC. Its translation: CASSLRDRGDFGGYTF. The J gene is TRBJ1-2, the V gene TRBV5-4; 11 nucleotides align to TRBD1. J lost 7 bases, V lost 4 bases, and 12 bases had no gene match. This CDR3 spans 16 amino acids. Germline V CDR1 and CDR2: SGHNT, YYREEE (reference sequence).

The J gene is TRBJ2-7, the V gene TRBV30; possibly TRBD2 for D (6 bases). CDR3 length: 14 residues. Germline loops: CDR1 GTSNPN, CDR2 SVGIG (reference sequence). Trimming took off 3 bases at V and 5 bases at J, with 17 bases between the two ends. The CDR3: CAWSLGAGMNEQYF. DNA of the CDR3: TGTGCCTGGAGCTTAGGGGCGGGGATGAACGAGCAGTACTTC.